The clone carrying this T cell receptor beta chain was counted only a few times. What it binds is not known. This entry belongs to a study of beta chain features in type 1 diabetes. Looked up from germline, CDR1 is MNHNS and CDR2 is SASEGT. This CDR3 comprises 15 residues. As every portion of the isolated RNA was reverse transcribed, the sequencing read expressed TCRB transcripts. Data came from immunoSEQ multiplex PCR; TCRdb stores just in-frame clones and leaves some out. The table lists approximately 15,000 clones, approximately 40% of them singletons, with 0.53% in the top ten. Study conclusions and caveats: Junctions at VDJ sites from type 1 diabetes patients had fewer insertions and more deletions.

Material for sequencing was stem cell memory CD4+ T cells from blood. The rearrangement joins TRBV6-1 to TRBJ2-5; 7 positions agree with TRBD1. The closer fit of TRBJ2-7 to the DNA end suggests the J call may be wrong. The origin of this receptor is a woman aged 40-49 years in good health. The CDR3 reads CASSPQGGPISEQYF. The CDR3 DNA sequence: TGTGCCAGCAGTCCCCAAGGGGGCCCGATTTCCGAGCAGTACTTC.